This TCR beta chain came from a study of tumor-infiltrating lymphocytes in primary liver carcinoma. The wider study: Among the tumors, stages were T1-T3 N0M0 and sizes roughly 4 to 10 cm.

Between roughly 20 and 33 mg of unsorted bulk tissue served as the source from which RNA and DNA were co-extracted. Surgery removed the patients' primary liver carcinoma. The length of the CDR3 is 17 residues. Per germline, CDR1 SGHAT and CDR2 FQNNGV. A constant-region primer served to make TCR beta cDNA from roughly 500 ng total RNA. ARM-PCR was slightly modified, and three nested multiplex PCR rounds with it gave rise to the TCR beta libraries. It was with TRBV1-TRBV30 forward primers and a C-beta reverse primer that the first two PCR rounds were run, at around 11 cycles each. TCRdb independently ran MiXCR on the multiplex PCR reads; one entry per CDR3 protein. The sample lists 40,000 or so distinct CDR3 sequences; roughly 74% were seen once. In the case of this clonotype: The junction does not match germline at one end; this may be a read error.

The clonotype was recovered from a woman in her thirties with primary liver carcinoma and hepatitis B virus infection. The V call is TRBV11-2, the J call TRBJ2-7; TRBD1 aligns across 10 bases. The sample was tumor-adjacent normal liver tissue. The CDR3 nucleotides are TGTGCCAGCAACCCCTACACCGGGACAGGGGCCTCCTTCGAGCAATACTTC. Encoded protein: CASNPYTGTGASFEQYF.